This entry lists 16 T cell receptor beta chains sequenced from one sample in a study of shared clonotypes between healthy human individuals. TCRdb's table, derived via immunoSEQ multiplex PCR, lists solely in-frame clones and lacks some. The sample yields some 2,000,000 clones, approximately 96% seen once. The sample consisted of naive CD4+ T cells sorted from blood. Subset of the sample: CD45RA+ positively selected. The receptor source for this set is a man younger than 35 in good health.

The CDR3 region is CSVGLWSGEGDTQYF. DNA of the CDR3: TGCAGCGTTGGACTTTGGAGTGGGGAGGGAGATACGCAGTATTTT. The chain combines TRBV29-1 with TRBJ2-3; TRBD2 matches 7 bases. Germline trimming cut 4 bases from V and 5 bases from J; bases unmatched to any gene: 12. The germline V gene has CDR1 SQVTM and CDR2 ANQGSEA. This CDR3 comprises 15 residues.

The chain combines TRBV6-6 with TRBJ1-4, with unresolved D. Germline V CDR1 and CDR2: MNHNY, SVGAGI (reference sequence). The CDR3 has 13 amino acids. Between the trimmed V and J ends, which lost 2 bases and 8 bases, there was a span of 9 bases. The CDR3 is CASSYEFREKLFF. CDR3 DNA: TGTGCCAGCAGTTACGAGTTCAGGGAAAAACTGTTTTTT.

As for this clone: This sample also contains other DNA sequences that code for the same CDR3. The V and J genes are TRBV5-6 and TRBJ2-7; D is unclear. CDR1 SGHDT and CDR2 YYEEEE come from the germline V gene. CDR3 length: 14 amino acids. Between the trimmed V and J ends, which lost 0 bases and 0 bases, there was a span of 7 bases. For the CDR3, the DNA is TGTGCCAGCAGCTTGGGGCTAGGCTCCTACGAGCAGTACTTC. It codes for CASSLGLGSYEQYF.

This clone appeared a single time. Other DNA sequences of this sample code for an identical CDR3. The chain couples TRBV6-1 to TRBJ1-4, with D maybe TRBD1 (6 bases). The CDR3 contains 13 residues. CDR1 is MNHNS, CDR2 SASEGT, per germline. V dropped 8 bases and J dropped 7 bases, with 14 bases sitting between them. The CDR3 is CASRGQGGEKLFF. The CDR3 DNA sequence: TGTGCCAGCCGGGGGCAGGGCGGTGAAAAACTGTTTTTT.

CDR3 sequence reads: CASSVPGVPRADTQYF. CDR3 nucleotide sequence: TGTGCCAGCAGCGTCCCGGGGGTACCTCGGGCAGATACGCAGTATTTT. This rearrangement joins TRBV28 to TRBJ2-3; D may be TRBD2 (6 bases). CDR1 is MDHEN and CDR2 is SYDVKM in the germline V gene. V dropped 6 bases and J dropped 4 bases, with 20 bases sitting between them. There are 16 residues in the CDR3.

V and J are TRBV27 and TRBJ2-3, with 11 bases that match TRBD2. Germline lookup yields CDR1 MNHEY and CDR2 SMNVEV (reference sequence). Trimming removed 3 bases from V and 2 bases from J; junction bases left unmatched: 10. The CDR3 totals 18 residues. The CDR3 nucleotides are TGTGCCAGCAGTTTTTTTAGGACTAGCGGGTTTTTCACAGATACGCAGTATTTT. This codes for CASSFFRTSGFFTDTQYF.

About this clone itself: Other DNA sequences in this specimen translate into the identical CDR3. The rearrangement joins TRBV30 to TRBJ2-2; D gene unclear. Germline CDR1 reads GTSNPN; CDR2 reads SVGIG (reference sequence). The germline V and J ends were trimmed by 4 bases and 1 base, with 4 bases remaining between them. There are 12 residues in the CDR3. The CDR3 reads CAWTENTGELFF. Written as DNA, the CDR3 is TGTGCCTGGACAGAGAACACCGGGGAGCTGTTTTTT.

In regard to this clone: Other DNA sequences from this sample encode an identical CDR3 as well. The V gene is TRBV28, the J gene TRBJ1-1; D not resolved. CDR3 length: 12 amino acids. In germline, CDR1 is MDHEN, CDR2 SYDVKM. V lost 6 bases and J lost 5, with 10 bases in between. The CDR3 DNA sequence: TGTGCCAGCAGGACCGGTGGGACTGAAGCTTTCTTT. This sequence encodes CASRTGGTEAFF.

This clone was found once. The rearrangement links TRBV5-1 to TRBJ1-4; 7 bases are a match to TRBD1. Germline V gene lookup returns CDR1 SGHRS and CDR2 YFSETQ. The CDR3 has 16 amino acids. V lost 4 bases and J lost 0; bases outside the gene matches: 6. CDR3 coding DNA: TGCGCCAGCAGCCATCTAGGGGGCTCAACTAATGAAAAACTGTTTTTT. Translation gives CASSHLGGSTNEKLFF.

The J gene is TRBJ2-3, the V gene TRBV7-3; 7 nucleotides line up with TRBD2. Unmatched junction bases numbered 13, after V lost 4 bases and J lost 6 bases. The CDR3 spans 16 residues. Germline lookup yields CDR1 SGHTA and CDR2 FQGTGA. The CDR3 reads CASSSRGDVPRDTQYF. The CDR3 DNA reads as TGTGCCAGCAGCTCACGGGGGGATGTGCCGAGGGATACGCAGTATTTT.

This clone was seen only a few times. Other DNA sequences from this sample encode an identical CDR3 as well. The genes are TRBV6-6 and TRBJ1-2; D uncertain. The CDR3 contains 10 residues. Germline V gene sequence: CDR1 MNHNY, CDR2 SVGAGI (reference sequence). V dropped 2 bases and J dropped 6 bases, with 1 base sitting between them. In nucleotides, the CDR3 is TGTGCCAGCAGTTACGATGGCTACACCTTC. It yields the protein CASSYDGYTF.

This chain links TRBV5-5 with TRBJ2-7; D possibly corresponds to TRBD1 (5 bases). Germline lookup yields CDR1 SGHKS and CDR2 YYEKEE (reference sequence). This CDR3 is built from 15 residues. V lost 0 bases to trimming and J lost 0 bases, with 10 bases between them. The CDR3 region is CASSLGGAYSYEQYF. CDR3 in DNA: TGTGCCAGCAGCTTGGGTGGGGCTTACTCCTACGAGCAGTACTTC.

The V call is TRBV10-2, the J call TRBJ1-1, with no clear D. The length of the CDR3 is 14 residues. V dropped 4 bases and J dropped 0 bases, with 9 bases sitting between them. From germline, CDR1 is WSHSY and CDR2 SAAADI. CDR3 nucleotide sequence: TGCGCCAGCAGTGCTGACACCGTGAACACTGAAGCTTTCTTT. Amino acid sequence: CASSADTVNTEAFF.

V gene TRBV19 combines with J gene TRBJ1-5, with D possibly being TRBD1 (6 bases). CDR1 is LNHDA, CDR2 SQIVND, per germline (reference sequence). The CDR3 extends over 13 amino acids. Trimming took 8 bases from V and 2 from J, leaving 10 bases between them. CDR3 nucleotide sequence: TGTGCCAGTTGCAGGGGCGGCAATCAGCCCCAGCATTTT. Protein: CASCRGGNQPQHF.

The chain joins TRBV5-4 to TRBJ2-2, with D possibly matching TRBD1 (5 bases). CDR1 and CDR2 from the germline V gene are SGHNT and YYREEE (reference sequence). The CDR3 is 16 residues long. Trimming stripped 4 bases from V and 0 bases from J, with 13 bases between. In nucleotides, the CDR3 is TGTGCCAGCAGCCCATGGGCAGGGCCGAACACCGGGGAGCTGTTTTTT. It specifies CASSPWAGPNTGELFF.

This chain uses TRBV2 with TRBJ2-5; TRBD2 matches 9 bases. Per the germline V gene, CDR1 is SNHLY and CDR2 is FYNNEI. Unmatched junction bases numbered 12, after V lost 2 bases and J lost 5 bases. CDR3 length equals 17 residues. The CDR3 loop reads CASSESSGGWNGETQYF. The CDR3 DNA sequence: TGTGCCAGCAGTGAAAGTAGCGGGGGTTGGAATGGGGAGACCCAGTACTTC.